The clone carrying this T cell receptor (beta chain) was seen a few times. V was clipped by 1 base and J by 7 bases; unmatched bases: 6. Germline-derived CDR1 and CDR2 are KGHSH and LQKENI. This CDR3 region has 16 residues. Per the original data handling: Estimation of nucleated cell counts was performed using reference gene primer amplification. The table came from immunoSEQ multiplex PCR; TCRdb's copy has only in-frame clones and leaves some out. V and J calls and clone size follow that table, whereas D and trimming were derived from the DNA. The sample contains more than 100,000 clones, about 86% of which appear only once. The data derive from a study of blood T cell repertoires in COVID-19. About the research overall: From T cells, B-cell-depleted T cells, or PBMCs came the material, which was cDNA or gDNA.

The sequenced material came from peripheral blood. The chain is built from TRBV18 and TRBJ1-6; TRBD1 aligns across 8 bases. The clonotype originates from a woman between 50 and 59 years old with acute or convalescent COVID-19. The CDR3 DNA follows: TGTGCCAGCTCACCACTTCCGGGACAGGAGAATTCACCCCTCCACTTT. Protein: CASSPLPGQENSPLHF.